The text below deals with one TCR beta chain. Its antigen is not known. These data come from a study of identical twins. Findings and limits, study-wide: There were fewer insertions in abundant cord blood beta clonotypes, but memory repertoires showed no such pattern. Out-of-frame TCR alpha sharing in monozygotic twins exceeded recombination model predictions. Analyses based on zero insertions could be partly confounded by invariant MAIT and iNKT cells.

TCRdb recomputed calls from the 5' RACE reads with MiXCR, one row per CDR3 protein. This sample has roughly 490,000 distinct CDR3 sequences, with more than 13% found just once. CDR3 length: 16 residues. The V end lost 5 bases, the J end lost 0 bases, and 16 bases lay between the germline ends. Germline V gene lookup returns CDR1 SGHVS and CDR2 FQNEAQ. The sample also formed part of further work on yellow fever vaccine responses in identical twins. That study reports: Twins reportedly appeared to share part of their vaccine T cell response while keeping part individual.

The clonotype was recovered from a woman aged 18-29 years in good health. The material sequenced was CD4+ T cells sorted from blood. The rearrangement uses TRBV7-8 and TRBJ1-1; D might be TRBD1 (6 bases). CDR3 coding DNA: TGTGCCAGCAGCCCCCTGGGGGCTCTTTTGAACACTGAAGCTTTCTTT. It codes for CASSPLGALLNTEAFF.